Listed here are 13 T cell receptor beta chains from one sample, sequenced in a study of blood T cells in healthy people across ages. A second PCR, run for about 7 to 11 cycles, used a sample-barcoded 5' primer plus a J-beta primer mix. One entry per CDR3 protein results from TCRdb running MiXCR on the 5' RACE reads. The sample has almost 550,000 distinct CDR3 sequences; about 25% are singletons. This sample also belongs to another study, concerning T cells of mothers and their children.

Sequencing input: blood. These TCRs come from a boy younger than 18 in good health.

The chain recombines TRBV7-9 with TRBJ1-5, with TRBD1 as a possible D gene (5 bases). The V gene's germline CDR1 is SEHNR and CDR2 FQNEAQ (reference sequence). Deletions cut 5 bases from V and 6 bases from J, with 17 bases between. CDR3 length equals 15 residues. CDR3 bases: TGTGCCAGCAGCCTAGTGGGCAGGGAGGGTCAGCCCCAGCATTTT. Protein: CASSLVGREGQPQHF.

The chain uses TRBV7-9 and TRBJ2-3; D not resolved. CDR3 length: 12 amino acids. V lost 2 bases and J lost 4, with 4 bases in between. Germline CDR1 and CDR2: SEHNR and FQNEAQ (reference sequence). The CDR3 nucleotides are TGTGCCAGCAGCTTATTGTCAGATACGCAGTATTTT. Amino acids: CASSLLSDTQYF.

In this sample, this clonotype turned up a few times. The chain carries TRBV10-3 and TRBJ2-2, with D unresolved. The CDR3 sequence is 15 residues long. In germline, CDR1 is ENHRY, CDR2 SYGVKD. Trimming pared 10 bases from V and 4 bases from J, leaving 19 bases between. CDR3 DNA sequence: TGTGCCACTCGGAGCCCGGGTCGCTTCACCGGGGAGCTGTTTTTT. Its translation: CATRSPGRFTGELFF.

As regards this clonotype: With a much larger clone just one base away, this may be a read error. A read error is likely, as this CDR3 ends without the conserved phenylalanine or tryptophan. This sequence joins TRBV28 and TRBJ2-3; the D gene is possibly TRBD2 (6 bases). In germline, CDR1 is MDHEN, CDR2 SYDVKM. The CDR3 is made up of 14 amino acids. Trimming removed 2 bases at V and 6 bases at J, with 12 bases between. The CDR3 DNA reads TGTGCCAGCAGTTTAAGGGACTCGGGCGATACGCAGTATCTT. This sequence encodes CASSLRDSGDTQYL.

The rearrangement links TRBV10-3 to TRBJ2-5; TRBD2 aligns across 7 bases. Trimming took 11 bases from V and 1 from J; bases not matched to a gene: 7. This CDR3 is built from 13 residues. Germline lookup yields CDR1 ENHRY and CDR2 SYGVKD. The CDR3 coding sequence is TGTGCCTCACGGGGGGACGCCCAAGAGACCCAGTACTTC. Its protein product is CASRGDAQETQYF.

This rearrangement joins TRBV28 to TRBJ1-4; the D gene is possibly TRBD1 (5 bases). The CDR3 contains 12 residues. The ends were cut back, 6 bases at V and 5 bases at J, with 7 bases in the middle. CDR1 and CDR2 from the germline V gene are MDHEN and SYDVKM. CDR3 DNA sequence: TGTGCCAGCAGGGCAGGGAATGAAAAACTGTTTTTT. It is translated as CASRAGNEKLFF.

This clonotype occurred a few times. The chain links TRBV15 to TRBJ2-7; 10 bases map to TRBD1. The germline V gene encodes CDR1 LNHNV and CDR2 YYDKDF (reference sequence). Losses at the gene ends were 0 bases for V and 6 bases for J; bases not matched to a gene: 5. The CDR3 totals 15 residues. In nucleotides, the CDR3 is TGTGCCACCAGCAGAGAACCGGGACAGGGGTCCGAGCAGTACTTC. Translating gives CATSREPGQGSEQYF.

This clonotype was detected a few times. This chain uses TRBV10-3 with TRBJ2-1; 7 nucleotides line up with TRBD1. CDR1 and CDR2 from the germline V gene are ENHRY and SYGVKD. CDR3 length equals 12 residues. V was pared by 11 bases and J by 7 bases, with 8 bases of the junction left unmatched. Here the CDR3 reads CAPTGAGNEQFF. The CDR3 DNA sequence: TGTGCCCCAACAGGGGCCGGTAATGAGCAGTTCTTC.

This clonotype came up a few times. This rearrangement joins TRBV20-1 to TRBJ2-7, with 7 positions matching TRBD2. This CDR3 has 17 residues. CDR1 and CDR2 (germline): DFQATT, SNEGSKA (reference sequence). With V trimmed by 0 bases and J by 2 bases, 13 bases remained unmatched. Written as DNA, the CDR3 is TGCAGTGCTAGAGAAGGGTCGGGCGGGGGACCTACCTACGAGCAGTACTTC. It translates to CSAREGSGGGPTYEQYF.

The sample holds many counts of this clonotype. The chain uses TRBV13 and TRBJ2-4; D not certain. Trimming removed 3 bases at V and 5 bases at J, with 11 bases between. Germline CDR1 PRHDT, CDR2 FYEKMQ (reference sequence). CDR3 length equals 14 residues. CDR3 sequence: CASSFGLKQNIQYF. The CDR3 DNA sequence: TGTGCCAGCAGCTTTGGCCTCAAGCAAAACATTCAGTACTTC.

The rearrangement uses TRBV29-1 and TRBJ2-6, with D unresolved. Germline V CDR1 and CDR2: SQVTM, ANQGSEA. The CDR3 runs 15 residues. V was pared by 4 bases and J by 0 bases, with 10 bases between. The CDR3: CSVGLGNSGANVLTF. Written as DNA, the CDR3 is TGCAGCGTTGGGCTGGGAAACTCTGGGGCCAACGTCCTGACTTTC.

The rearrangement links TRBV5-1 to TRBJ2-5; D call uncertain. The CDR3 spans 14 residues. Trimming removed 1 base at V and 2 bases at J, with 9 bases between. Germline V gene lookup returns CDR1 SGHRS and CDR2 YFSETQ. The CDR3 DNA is TGCGCCAGCAGCTTGCAATCAAAACAAGAGACCCAGTACTTC. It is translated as CASSLQSKQETQYF.

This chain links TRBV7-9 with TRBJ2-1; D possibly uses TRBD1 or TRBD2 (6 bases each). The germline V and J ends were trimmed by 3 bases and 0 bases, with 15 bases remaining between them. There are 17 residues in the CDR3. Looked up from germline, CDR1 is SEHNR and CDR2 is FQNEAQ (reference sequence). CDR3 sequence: CASSFSKGGRSYNEQFF. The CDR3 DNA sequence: TGTGCCAGCAGCTTTTCCAAGGGGGGCCGCTCCTACAATGAGCAGTTCTTC.